The source of this T cell receptor (beta chain) is a study of T cell responses to AZD1222 COVID-19 vaccine. TCRdb keeps only in-frame clones here, not all; method: immunoSEQ multiplex PCR. This table holds 83,000 or so clones, around 90% found once. Overall study results and limits: Spike regions recognized by vaccine-associated CD4 TCRs spanned the protein, led by 160-218 and 743-854. Baseline serology detected seropositivity in only six AZD1222 recipients.

Notes on this clone: What it recognizes is unknown.

Second-dose schedules of about 4 or about 12 weeks were combined. The sample was peripheral blood, taken 28 days after the second AZD1222 dose. This receptor was identified in an adult who received the AZD1222 COVID-19 vaccine.

The CDR3 nucleotides read TGTGCCTGGAGTAAACAGGGGGCCACCGGGGAGCTGTTTTTT. Translated, it gives CAWSKQGATGELFF. The rearrangement uses TRBV30 and TRBJ2-2, with 9 bases fitting TRBD1. The germline gives CDR1 GTSNPN, CDR2 SVGIG (reference sequence). The V and J ends lost 2 bases and 4 bases, in that order; junction bases with no gene match: 2. CDR3 length equals 14 residues. The full variable domain, rest sourced from reference TRBV30 and TRBJ2-2, is SQTIHQWPATLVQPVGSPLSLECTVEGTSNPNLYWYRQAAGRGLQLLFYSVGIGQISSEVPQNLSASRPQDRQFILSSKKLLLSDSGFYLCAWSKQGATGELFFGEGSRLTVL.